Given below is one TCR beta chain in context. Its antigen remains unknown. Germline-derived CDR1 and CDR2 are SGHTA and FQGNSA. This CDR3 has 13 residues. V was pared by 4 bases and J by 11 bases, with 9 bases of the junction left unmatched. Amplification used 60 Vbeta primers and 13 Jbeta primers. Method: immunoSEQ multiplex PCR; TCRdb's copy keeps in-frame clones and lacks some. The repertoire holds roughly 120,000 clones, with 60% to 70% as singletons. The sample originates from a study of cytomegalovirus exposure and HLA in healthy donors. The wider study: Inside one of the first data releases sat about 85 million unique TCRs taken from HLA-typed donors. Study findings and constraints: CMV serostatus was the only recorded immune exposure for donors.

This TCR was recovered from a woman aged 40 to 50 in good health and CMV-seropositive. Source material: PBMCs. This sequence joins TRBV7-2 and TRBJ2-7; 9 bases fit TRBD2. Here the CDR3 reads CASSSDLAGLKYF. The CDR3 coding sequence is TGTGCCAGCAGCTCTGACCTAGCGGGACTGAAGTACTTC. Variable domain in full (rest from reference TRBV7-2 and TRBJ2-7): GAGVSQSPSNKVTEKGKDVELRCDPISGHTALYWYRQSLGQGLEFLIYFQGNSAPDKSGLPSDRFSAERTGGSVSTLTIQRTQQEDSAVYLCASSSDLAGLKYFGPGTRLTVT.